These T cell receptor beta chains were read from a single sample in a study of blood T cell repertoires in COVID-19. Some clones are missing from TCRdb's copy, which holds only in-frame ones; the method was immunoSEQ multiplex PCR. The data show approximately 360,000 clones, with more than 80% seen just once and roughly 1.2% held by the top ten. Specimen: peripheral blood. The receptors originated from a middle-aged man with acute or convalescent COVID-19. Each CDR3 is given without its conserved first and last residue. The listing skips clone size in some rows; elsewhere it reads once, few, many or a size class.

cdr3_aa | clone_size | j_call | v_call
ASSQGVGRGTNEKLF | NA | TRBJ1-4 | TRBV4-3
ASSRLPLEETQY | once | TRBJ2-5 | TRBV4-1
ASSARLAGADTQY | NA | TRBJ2-3 | TRBV6-2/TRBV6-3
ASSPQGGASREQY | NA | TRBJ2-7 | TRBV18
ASSQVGTSGRGTQY | NA | TRBJ2-3 | TRBV4-1
ASSLQGQGGGYT | NA | TRBJ1-2 | TRBV7-3
AASGGGNQPQH | NA | TRBJ1-5 | TRBV19
AISETGGQPQH | NA | TRBJ1-5 | TRBV10-3
ASSFRVNYGYT | NA | TRBJ1-2 | TRBV5-4
ASSPGLARYNEQF | once | TRBJ2-1 | TRBV5-5
ASSLGDEQY | NA | TRBJ2-7 | TRBV5-4
ASSLGGTGVYEQY | NA | TRBJ2-7 | TRBV7-7
ASSQVRFREMVAF | NA | TRBJ1-1 | TRBV3-1/TRBV3-2
ASSYGLAGVPYNEQF | NA | TRBJ2-1 | TRBV27
ASSPTTGYT | NA | TRBJ1-2 | TRBV28
ASSVDDLRQPQH | NA | TRBJ1-5 | TRBV9
ASSLSAGSPLH | NA | TRBJ1-6 | TRBV28
ASSLPGLAGGETQY | NA | TRBJ2-5 | TRBV28
ASSQVRTGWYEQY | NA | TRBJ2-7 | TRBV4-3
ASTVFGNYGYT | NA | TRBJ1-2 | TRBV28
ASSPLLTTTGVDTQY | once | TRBJ2-3 | TRBV18
ASTRGQLMNTEAF | NA | TRBJ1-1 | TRBV2
ASSQTTGLAGVTGELF | NA | TRBJ2-2 | TRBV4-2
ASPDRVIYGYT | NA | TRBJ1-2 | TRBV5-4
ASSDPLRDGYT | once | TRBJ1-2 | TRBV6-1
ASSSSRDGEPEAF | NA | TRBJ1-1 | TRBV2
ASGIGRNTEAF | NA | TRBJ1-1 | TRBV6-5
ASSLGGGGNSYNEQF | NA | TRBJ2-1 | TRBV5-1
SVAQGLSTEAF | few | TRBJ1-1 | TRBV29-1
ASSFGTANTEAF | NA | TRBJ1-1 | TRBV27
ASSLTRDVSYEQY | NA | TRBJ2-7 | TRBV5-1
AWSGGLNTGELF | NA | TRBJ2-2 | TRBV30
ASSQRTIFNEQF | NA | TRBJ2-1 | TRBV3-1/TRBV3-2
ASSLQGDGTEAF | NA | TRBJ1-1 | TRBV7-9
ASSGLSYNEQF | NA | TRBJ2-1 | TRBV6-5
ASSQVPAGVPYNEQF | NA | TRBJ2-1 | TRBV4-2